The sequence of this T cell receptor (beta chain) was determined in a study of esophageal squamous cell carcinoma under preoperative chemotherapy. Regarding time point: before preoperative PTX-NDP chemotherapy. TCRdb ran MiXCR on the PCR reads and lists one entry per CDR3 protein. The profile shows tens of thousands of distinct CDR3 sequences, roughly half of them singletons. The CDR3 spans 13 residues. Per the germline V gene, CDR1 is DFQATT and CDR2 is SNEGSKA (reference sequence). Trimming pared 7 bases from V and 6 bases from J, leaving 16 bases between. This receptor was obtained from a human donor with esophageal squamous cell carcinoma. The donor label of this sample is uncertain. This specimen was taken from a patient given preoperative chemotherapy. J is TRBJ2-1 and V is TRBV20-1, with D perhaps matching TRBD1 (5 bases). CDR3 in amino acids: CSVRSRAGNEQFF. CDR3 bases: TGCAGTGTTCGGTCCAGGGCTGGCAATGAGCAGTTCTTC.